A selection of T cell receptor beta chains follows, all from one sample in a study of blood T cell repertoires in COVID-19. Some clones are missing from TCRdb's copy, which holds only in-frame ones; the method was immunoSEQ multiplex PCR. The data show 290,000 or so clones, with around nine tenths seen just once and over 1% held by the top ten. The specimen sequenced was peripheral blood. Receptors were obtained from a man between 65 and 85 years old with acute or convalescent COVID-19. CDR3s include the opening cysteine and the closing phenylalanine or tryptophan. The order of the fields is CDR3 protein, V gene, CDR3 length, J gene.

CASSTTGGRETQYF TRBV19 14 TRBJ2-5
CASSYTSRQGSTEAFF TRBV6-5 16 TRBJ1-1
CASSLGAPGSGTQYF TRBV7-9 15 TRBJ2-5
CSVQQGAVAEAFF TRBV29-1 13 TRBJ1-1
CASSFAGNSEQYF TRBV27 13 TRBJ2-7
CSVEKSSGNTIYF TRBV29-1 13 TRBJ1-3
CASSRTGNTEAFF TRBV6-5 13 TRBJ1-1
CASSEAINSPLHF TRBV6-1 13 TRBJ1-6
CSASQDRRIYGYTF TRBV20-1 14 TRBJ1-2
CASSIAAGNQPQHF TRBV19 14 TRBJ1-5
CASSLGWAGAIKETQYF TRBV7-9 17 TRBJ2-5
CASSYRTENTEAFF TRBV6-5 14 TRBJ1-1
CASTTGPWEPQHF TRBV28 13 TRBJ1-5
CASSASPKLAGGSHEQYF TRBV9 18 TRBJ2-7
CASSQGQGLGEAFF TRBV7-6 14 TRBJ1-1
CASRTGTRNEKLFF TRBV6-6 14 TRBJ1-4
CASSFSGARGYTF TRBV7-6 13 TRBJ1-2
CASSPYRVGYTF TRBV14 12 TRBJ1-2
CASSYSTEAFF TRBV5-6 11 TRBJ1-1
CASSLQGNEQYF TRBV28 12 TRBJ2-7
CASSQEPGSTDTQYF TRBV4-3 15 TRBJ2-3
CASSQVQTANEKLFF TRBV14 15 TRBJ1-4
CASSSWGYTGELFF TRBV7-8 14 TRBJ2-2
CATSRDLGSYQPQHF TRBV15 15 TRBJ1-5